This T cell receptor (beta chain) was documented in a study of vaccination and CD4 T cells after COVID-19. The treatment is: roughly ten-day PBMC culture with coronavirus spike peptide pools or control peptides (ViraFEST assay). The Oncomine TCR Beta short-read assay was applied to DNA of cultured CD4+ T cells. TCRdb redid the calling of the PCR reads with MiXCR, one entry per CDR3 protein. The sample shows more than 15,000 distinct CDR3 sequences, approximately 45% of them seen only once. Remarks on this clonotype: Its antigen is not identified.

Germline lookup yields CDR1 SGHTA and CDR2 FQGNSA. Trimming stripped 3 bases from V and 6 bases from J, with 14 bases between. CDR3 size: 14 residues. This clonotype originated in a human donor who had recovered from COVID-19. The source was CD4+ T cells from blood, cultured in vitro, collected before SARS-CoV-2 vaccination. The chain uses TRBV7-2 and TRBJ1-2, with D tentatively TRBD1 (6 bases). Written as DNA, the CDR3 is TGTGCCAGCAGCTTCATTGGGACAATCCATGGCTACACCTTC. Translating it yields CASSFIGTIHGYTF.